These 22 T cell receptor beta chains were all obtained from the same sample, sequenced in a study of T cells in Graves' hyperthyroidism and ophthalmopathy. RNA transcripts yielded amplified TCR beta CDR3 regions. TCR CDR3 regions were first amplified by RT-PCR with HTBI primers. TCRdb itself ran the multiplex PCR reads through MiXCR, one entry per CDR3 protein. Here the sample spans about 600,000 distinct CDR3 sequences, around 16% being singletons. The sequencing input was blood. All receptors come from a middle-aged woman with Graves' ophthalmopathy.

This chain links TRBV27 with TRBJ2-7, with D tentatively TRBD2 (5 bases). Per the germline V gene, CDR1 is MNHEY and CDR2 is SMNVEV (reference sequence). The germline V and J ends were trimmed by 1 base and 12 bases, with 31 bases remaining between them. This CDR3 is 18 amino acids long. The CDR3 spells CASSLYRGLGHTYTRRYF. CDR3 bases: TGTGCCAGCAGTTTATACAGAGGGCTAGGCCATACCTACACGCGGCGGTACTTC.

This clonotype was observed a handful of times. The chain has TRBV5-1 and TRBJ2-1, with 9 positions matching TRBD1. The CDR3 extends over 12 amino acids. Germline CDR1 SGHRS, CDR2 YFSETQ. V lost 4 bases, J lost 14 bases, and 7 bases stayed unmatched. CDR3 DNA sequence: TGCGCCAGCAGCCCAGGGACAGGGATGAAGTTCTTC. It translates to CASSPGTGMKFF.

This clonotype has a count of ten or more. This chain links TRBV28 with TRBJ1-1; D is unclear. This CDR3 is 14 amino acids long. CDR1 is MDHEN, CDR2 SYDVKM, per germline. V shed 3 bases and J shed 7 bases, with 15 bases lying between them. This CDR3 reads CASSFSVFAGEAFF. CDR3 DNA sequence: TGTGCCAGCAGTTTTTCTGTGTTTGCGGGTGAAGCTTTCTTT.

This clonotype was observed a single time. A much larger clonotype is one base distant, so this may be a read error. The CDR3 DNA is TGTGCCTGGAGTGAAGGGGGCTCCTACAATGAGCAGTTCTTC. Protein: CAWSEGGSYNEQFF. This chain links TRBV30 with TRBJ2-1; D is perhaps TRBD1 (6 bases). The germline gives CDR1 GTSNPN, CDR2 SVGIG (reference sequence). V was clipped by 1 base and J by 0 bases, with 7 bases between them. The CDR3 has 14 residues.

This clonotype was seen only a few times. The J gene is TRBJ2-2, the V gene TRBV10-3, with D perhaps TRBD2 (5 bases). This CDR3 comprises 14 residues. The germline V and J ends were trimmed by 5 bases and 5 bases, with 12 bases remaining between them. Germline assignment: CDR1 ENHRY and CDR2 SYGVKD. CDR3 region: CAISPRGETGELFF. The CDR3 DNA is TGTGCCATCAGTCCGCGTGGGGAGACCGGGGAGCTGTTTTTT.

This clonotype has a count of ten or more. For the CDR3, the DNA is TGTGCCAGCAGCCCACGAGCAGGGTACACCGGGGAGCTGTTTTTT. Its protein is CASSPRAGYTGELFF. The chain is built from TRBV9 and TRBJ2-2; TRBD1 is a possible D gene (5 bases). This CDR3 region has 15 residues. The ends were cut back, 4 bases at V and 3 bases at J, with 13 bases in the middle. The germline gives CDR1 SGDLS, CDR2 YYNGEE.

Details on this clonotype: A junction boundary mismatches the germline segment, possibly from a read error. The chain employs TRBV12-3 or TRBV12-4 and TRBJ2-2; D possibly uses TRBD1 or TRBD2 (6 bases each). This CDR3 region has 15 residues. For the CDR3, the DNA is TGTGCCAGCAGTTTCGACAGGACTAACACCAGGGAGCTGTTTTTT. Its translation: CASSFDRTNTRELFF.

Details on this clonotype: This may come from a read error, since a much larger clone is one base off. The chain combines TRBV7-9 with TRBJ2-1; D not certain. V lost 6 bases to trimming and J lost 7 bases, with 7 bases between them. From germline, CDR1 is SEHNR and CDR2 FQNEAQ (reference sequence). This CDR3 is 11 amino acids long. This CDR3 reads CASSLINEQFF. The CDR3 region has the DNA TGTGCCAGCAGTTTGATTAATGAGCAGTTCTTC.

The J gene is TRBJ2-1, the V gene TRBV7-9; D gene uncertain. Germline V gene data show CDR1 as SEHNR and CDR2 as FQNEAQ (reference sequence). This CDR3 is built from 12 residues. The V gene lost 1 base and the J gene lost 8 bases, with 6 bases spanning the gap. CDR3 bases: TGTGCCAGCAGCTTAGGGCACTATGAGCAGTTCTTC. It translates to CASSLGHYEQFF.

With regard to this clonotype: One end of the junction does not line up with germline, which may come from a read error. For the CDR3, the DNA is TGCAGCGCTAGAGGGCAGGGACAGGGGGCAACTAATGAAAAACTGTTTTTT. Its protein is CSARGQGQGATNEKLFF. J is TRBJ1-4 and V is TRBV20-1; 11 bases map to TRBD1. This CDR3 spans 17 amino acids. The V gene's germline CDR1 is DFQATT and CDR2 SNEGSKA (reference sequence).

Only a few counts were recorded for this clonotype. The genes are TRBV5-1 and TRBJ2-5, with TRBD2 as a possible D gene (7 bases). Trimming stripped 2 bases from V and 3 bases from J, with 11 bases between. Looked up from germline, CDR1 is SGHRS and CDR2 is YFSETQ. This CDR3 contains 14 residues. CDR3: CASSFQGREETQYF. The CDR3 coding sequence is TGCGCCAGCAGCTTTCAGGGGAGGGAAGAGACCCAGTACTTC.

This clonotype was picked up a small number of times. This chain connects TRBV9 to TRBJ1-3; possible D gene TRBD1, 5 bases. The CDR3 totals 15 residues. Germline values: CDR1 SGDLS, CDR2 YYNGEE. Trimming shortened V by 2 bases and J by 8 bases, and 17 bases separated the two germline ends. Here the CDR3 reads CASSVYVSQGDTIYF. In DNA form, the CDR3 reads TGTGCCAGCAGCGTGTATGTGAGCCAGGGCGACACCATATATTTT.

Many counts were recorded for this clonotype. The CDR3 is CASSLAEGPSAYEQYF. The CDR3, as DNA: TGTGCCAGCAGCTTAGCAGAAGGACCCAGCGCCTACGAGCAGTACTTC. This chain joins TRBV11-1 and TRBJ2-7; D call uncertain. V gave up 0 bases and J gave up 2 bases, with 14 bases separating them. Per germline, CDR1 SGHAT and CDR2 FQDESV (reference sequence). The CDR3 has 16 amino acids.

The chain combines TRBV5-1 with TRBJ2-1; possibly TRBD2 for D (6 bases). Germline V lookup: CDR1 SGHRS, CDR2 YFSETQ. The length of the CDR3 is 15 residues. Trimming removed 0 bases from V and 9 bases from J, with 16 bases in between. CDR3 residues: CASSLVLAEEGEQFF. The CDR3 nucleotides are TGCGCCAGCAGCTTGGTCTTAGCGGAGGAGGGTGAGCAGTTCTTC.

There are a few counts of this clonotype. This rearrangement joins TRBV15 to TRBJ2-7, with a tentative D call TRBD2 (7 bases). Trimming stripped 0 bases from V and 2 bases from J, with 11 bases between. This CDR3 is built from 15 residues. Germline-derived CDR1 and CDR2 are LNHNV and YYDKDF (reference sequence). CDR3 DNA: TGTGCCACCAGCAGAGATGGGGGGGCCCCCTACGAGCAGTACTTC. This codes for CATSRDGGAPYEQYF.

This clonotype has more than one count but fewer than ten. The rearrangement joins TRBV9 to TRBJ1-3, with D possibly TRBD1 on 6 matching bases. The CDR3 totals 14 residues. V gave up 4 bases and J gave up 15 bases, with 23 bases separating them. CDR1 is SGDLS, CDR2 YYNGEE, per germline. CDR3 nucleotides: TGTGCCAGCAGCCCGGCAGGGGACCTCCAGGAACGATATTTT. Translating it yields CASSPAGDLQERYF.

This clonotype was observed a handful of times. CDR3 sequence reads: CASSPGTAQGNQPQHF. CDR3 DNA sequence: TGTGCCAGCAGCCCAGGGACAGCCCAAGGCAATCAGCCCCAGCATTTT. The V and J genes are TRBV7-2 and TRBJ1-5; 7 nucleotides agree with TRBD1. V was clipped by 5 bases and J by 2 bases; unmatched bases: 9. CDR3 size: 16 residues. Germline values: CDR1 SGHTA, CDR2 FQGNSA.

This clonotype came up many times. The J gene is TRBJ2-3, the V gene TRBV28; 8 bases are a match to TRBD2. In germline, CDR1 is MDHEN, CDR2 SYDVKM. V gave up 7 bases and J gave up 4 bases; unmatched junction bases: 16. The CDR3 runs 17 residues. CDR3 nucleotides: TGTGCCAGCAAGCGATCGGTCCGGGAGGGCCGCTCAGATACGCAGTATTTT. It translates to CASKRSVREGRSDTQYF.

CDR3 loop: CASSYTGTKGSETQYF. CDR3 DNA sequence: TGTGCCAGCAGTTACACCGGGACCAAGGGTTCGGAGACCCAGTACTTC. The chain combines TRBV27 with TRBJ2-5; D assignment may be TRBD1 or TRBD2 (5 bases each). The CDR3 is 16 amino acids. Germline CDR1 reads MNHEY; CDR2 reads SMNVEV (reference sequence). V shed 4 bases and J shed 5 bases, with 20 bases lying between them.

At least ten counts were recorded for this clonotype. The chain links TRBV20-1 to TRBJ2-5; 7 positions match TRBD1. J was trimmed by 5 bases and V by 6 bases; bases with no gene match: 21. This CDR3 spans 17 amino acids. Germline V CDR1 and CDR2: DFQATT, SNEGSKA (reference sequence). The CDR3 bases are TGCAGTGCCGATACCTCCCTCGACAGGGTTTGGGGGGAGACCCAGTACTTC. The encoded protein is CSADTSLDRVWGETQYF.

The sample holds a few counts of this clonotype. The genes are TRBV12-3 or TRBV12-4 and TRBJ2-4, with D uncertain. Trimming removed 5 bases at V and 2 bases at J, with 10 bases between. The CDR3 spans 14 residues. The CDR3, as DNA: TGTGCCAGCAGTACAGAAAGTACCAAAAACATTCAGTACTTC. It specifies CASSTESTKNIQYF.

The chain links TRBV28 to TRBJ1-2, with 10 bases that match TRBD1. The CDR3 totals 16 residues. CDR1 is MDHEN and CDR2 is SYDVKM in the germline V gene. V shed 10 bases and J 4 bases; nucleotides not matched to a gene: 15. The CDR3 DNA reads TGTGCCACCAAGTTCAGCGGGACAGGGGACTTCTATGGCTACACCTTC. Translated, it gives CATKFSGTGDFYGYTF.